The 15 T cell receptor beta chains below were found in one sample sequenced in a study of shared clonotypes between healthy human individuals. The table came from immunoSEQ multiplex PCR; TCRdb's copy has only in-frame clones and leaves some out. The table shows 400,000 to 600,000 clones, with about 96% occurring only once. The sequenced material came from naive CD4+ T cells sorted from blood. Described subset: CD45RA+ positively selected. The source of these receptors is a woman younger than 45 in good health.

V gene TRBV7-9 combines with J gene TRBJ2-5; 7 nucleotides match TRBD2. The CDR3 runs to 14 residues. The ends lost 5 bases at V and 3 bases at J; junction bases unmatched: 6. CDR1 is SEHNR and CDR2 is FQNEAQ in the germline V gene (reference sequence). CDR3 coding DNA: TGTGCCAGCAGCCCGACTAGCCCCGAAGAGACCCAGTACTTC. Encoded protein: CASSPTSPEETQYF.

This clone was found once. The CDR3 bases are TGTGCCAGCAGTTACCGCGGGACAGGCCCTAAGCCCCTCCACTTT. This gives the protein CASSYRGTGPKPLHF. V is TRBV6-6 and J is TRBJ1-6; 8 bases line up with TRBD1. Germline lookup yields CDR1 MNHNY and CDR2 SVGAGI (reference sequence). The junction had 10 bases not matched to a gene; V was cut back by 2 bases and J by 13 bases. The CDR3 sequence is 15 residues long.

This clone was seen a single time. The chain combines TRBV4-1 with TRBJ1-4; 9 nucleotides agree with TRBD1. The CDR3 extends over 13 amino acids. V shed 4 bases, J shed 7 bases, and the junction held 1 base outside the gene matches. The germline gives CDR1 MGHRA, CDR2 YSYEKL. CDR3: CASSRTGVEKLFF. In nucleotides, the CDR3 is TGCGCCAGCAGCCGGACAGGGGTTGAAAAACTGTTTTTT.

The V and J genes are TRBV6-5 and TRBJ1-3; 7 bases fit TRBD1. The CDR3 is 15 residues long. J gave up 0 bases and V 6 bases, and 5 bases lay outside the gene matches. Germline V gives CDR1 MNHEY, CDR2 SVGAGI. CDR3 nucleotide sequence: TGTGCCAGCAGCCACGACAGGGACTCTGGAAACACCATATATTTT. It specifies CASSHDRDSGNTIYF.

This chain links TRBV10-3 with TRBJ2-1; possible D gene TRBD2, 5 bases. The V gene lost 2 bases and the J gene lost 5 bases, with 7 bases spanning the gap. The germline gives CDR1 ENHRY, CDR2 SYGVKD. The CDR3 is 13 amino acids. DNA for the CDR3: TGTGCCATCAGTGAGACTAGTAACAATGAGCAGTTCTTC. As protein: CAISETSNNEQFF.

The J gene is TRBJ2-3, the V gene TRBV25-1, with D possibly TRBD1 on 5 matching bases. From germline, CDR1 is MGHDK and CDR2 SYGVNS. CDR3 length: 15 amino acids. Deletions cut 3 bases from V and 2 bases from J, with 12 bases between. The DNA of the CDR3 is TGTGCCAGCAGTGACCCACAGGATTCCACAGATACGCAGTATTTT. It is translated as CASSDPQDSTDTQYF.

The chain links TRBV5-1 to TRBJ2-5; D is perhaps TRBD1 (6 bases). Germline V gives CDR1 SGHRS, CDR2 YFSETQ. This CDR3 comprises 15 residues. The ends were cut back, 0 bases at V and 5 bases at J, with 14 bases in the middle. This chain's CDR3 is CASSLAAGVEETQYF. DNA of the CDR3: TGCGCCAGCAGCTTGGCCGCAGGGGTGGAGGAGACCCAGTACTTC.

V and J are TRBV7-6 and TRBJ2-7, with a weak D call TRBD2 (5 bases). CDR1 and CDR2 (germline): SGHVS, FNYEAQ. The CDR3 sequence is 14 residues long. V gave up 5 bases and J gave up 4 bases, with 15 bases separating them. The CDR3 sequence is CASSRSGLQYEQYF. For the CDR3, the DNA is TGTGCCAGCAGCCGAAGTGGACTCCAGTACGAGCAGTACTTC.

This clone was seen once. The chain joins TRBV18 to TRBJ2-1; TRBD2 matches at 15 bases. The CDR3 runs to 16 residues. Looked up from germline, CDR1 is KGHSH and CDR2 is LQKENI. The junction had 6 bases not matched to a gene; V was cut back by 4 bases and J by 8 bases. Written as DNA, the CDR3 is TGTGCCAGCTCACTTCTCGGGACTAGCGGGAGGCATGAGCAGTTCTTC. This gives the protein CASSLLGTSGRHEQFF.

V and J are TRBV7-2 and TRBJ2-7; TRBD2 matches at 8 bases. The ends lost 6 bases at V and 0 bases at J; junction bases unmatched: 7. Germline CDR1 SGHTA, CDR2 FQGNSA. This CDR3 region has 15 residues. CDR3 sequence reads: CASSSSGGSSYEQYF. CDR3 DNA sequence: TGTGCCAGCAGTTCGAGCGGGGGTTCCTCCTACGAGCAGTACTTC.

CDR3 DNA sequence: TGCGCCAGCAGCTTCCACAGGGGAAAGGCTGAAAGGGGGGTCTACAATGAGCAGTTCTTC. Residues: CASSFHRGKAERGVYNEQFF. V and J are TRBV4-1 and TRBJ2-1; D might be TRBD1 (7 bases). Trimming removed 5 bases from V and 3 bases from J, with 29 bases in between. The germline CDR1 and CDR2 sequences are MGHRA and YSYEKL. The length of the CDR3 is 20 residues.

This clone has a single count. This chain uses TRBV19 with TRBJ2-1, with 8 nucleotides matching TRBD1. Germline V gene lookup returns CDR1 LNHDA and CDR2 SQIVND (reference sequence). Trimming took 4 bases from V and 9 from J; bases not matched to a gene: 5. This CDR3 comprises 13 residues. The CDR3 coding sequence is TGTGCCAGTAGTACCCAGGGGGCGCCTGAGCAGTTCTTC. It yields the protein CASSTQGAPEQFF.

This clone was seen only a few times. The chain links TRBV5-5 to TRBJ2-1, with no clear D. Trimming cost V 4 bases and J 0 bases, with 23 bases left between them. The germline V gene encodes CDR1 SGHKS and CDR2 YYEKEE (reference sequence). CDR3 size: 19 residues. The CDR3: CASSPGVPGWLGSYNEQFF. CDR3 coding DNA: TGTGCCAGCAGCCCGGGCGTTCCCGGGTGGTTGGGCTCCTACAATGAGCAGTTCTTC.

The chain carries TRBV28 and TRBJ1-5, with 8 bases matching TRBD1. The CDR3 length is 15 residues. V lost 8 bases and J lost 4; bases outside the gene matches: 10. From germline, CDR1 is MDHEN and CDR2 SYDVKM. CDR3 protein: CASHYQGQVNQPQHF. The CDR3 DNA sequence: TGTGCCAGCCATTATCAGGGACAGGTGAATCAGCCCCAGCATTTT.

V and J are TRBV5-5 and TRBJ2-2, with unresolved D. The CDR3 is made up of 16 amino acids. V lost 4 bases and J lost 6, with 19 bases in between. Germline-derived CDR1 and CDR2 are SGHKS and YYEKEE (reference sequence). The CDR3 spells CASSLRWSGRAGELFF. Written as DNA, the CDR3 is TGTGCCAGCAGCCTCCGGTGGTCCGGTCGTGCCGGGGAGCTGTTTTTT.